This entry is about one T cell receptor beta chain. Its specificity is not known. The data stem from a study of identifying expanded T cells in peripheral blood. Broader study findings: Differentially abundant clones: roughly 1.3 between replicates, 15 to 17 at two to three weeks, less than 20 at four. Clone count variance between roughly 2-week samples rose with total template count.

CDR1 is MNHNY and CDR2 is SVGAGI in the germline V gene (reference sequence). The CDR3 runs 14 residues. J was trimmed by 9 bases and V by 6 bases; bases with no gene match: 10. Assay: immunoSEQ multiplex PCR; the TCRdb copy retains only in-frame clones and omits some. The table includes roughly 63,000 clones, approximately 83% detected once. Collection occurred without any documented infections or immune events in donors. The sequenced sample was blood. This sequence joins TRBV6-6 and TRBJ2-7, with 11 bases that match TRBD2. The clonotype originates from a person between 18 and 69 years old in good health. This chain's CDR3 is CASRPTSGSTVQYF. The CDR3 region has the DNA TGTGCCAGCAGACCCACTAGCGGGAGTACCGTGCAGTACTTC.